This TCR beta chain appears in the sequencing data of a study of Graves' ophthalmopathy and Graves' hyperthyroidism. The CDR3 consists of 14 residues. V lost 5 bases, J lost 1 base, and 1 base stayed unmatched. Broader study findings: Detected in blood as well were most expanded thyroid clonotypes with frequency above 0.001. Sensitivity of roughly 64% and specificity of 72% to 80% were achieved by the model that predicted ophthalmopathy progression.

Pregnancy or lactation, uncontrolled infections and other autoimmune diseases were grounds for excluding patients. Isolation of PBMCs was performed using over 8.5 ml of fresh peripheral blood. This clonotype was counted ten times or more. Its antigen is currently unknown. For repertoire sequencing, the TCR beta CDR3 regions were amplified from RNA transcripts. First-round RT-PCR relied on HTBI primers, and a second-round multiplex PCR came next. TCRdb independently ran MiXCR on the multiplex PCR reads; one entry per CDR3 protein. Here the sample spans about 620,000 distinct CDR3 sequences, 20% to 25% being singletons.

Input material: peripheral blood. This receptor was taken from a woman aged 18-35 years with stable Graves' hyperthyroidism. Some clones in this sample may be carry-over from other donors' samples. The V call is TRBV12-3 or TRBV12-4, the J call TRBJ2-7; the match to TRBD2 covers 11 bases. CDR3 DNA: TGTGCCAGCAGTCGACTAGCGGGATCCTACGAGCAGTACTTC. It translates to CASSRLAGSYEQYF.